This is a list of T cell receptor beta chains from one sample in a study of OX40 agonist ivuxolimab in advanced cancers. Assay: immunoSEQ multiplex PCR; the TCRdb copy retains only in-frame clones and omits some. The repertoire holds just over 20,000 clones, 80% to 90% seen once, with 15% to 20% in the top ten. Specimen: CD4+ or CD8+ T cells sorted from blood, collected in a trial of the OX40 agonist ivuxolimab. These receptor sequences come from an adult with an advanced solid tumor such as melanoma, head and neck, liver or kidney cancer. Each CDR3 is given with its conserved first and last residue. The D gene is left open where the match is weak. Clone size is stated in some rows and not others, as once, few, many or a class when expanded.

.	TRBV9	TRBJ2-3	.	TGTGCCAGCAGCGTAGGAACAGGGCCTTCCACAGATACGCAGTATTTT	CASSVGTGPSTDTQYF
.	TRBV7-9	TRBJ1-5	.	TGTGCCAGCAGCTTAGAAGCAGGGATCAATCAGCCCCAGCATTTT	CASSLEAGINQPQHF
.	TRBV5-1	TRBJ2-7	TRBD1	TGCGCCAGCAGCTTGGGGCAGGGGGTCCACGAGCAGTACTTC	CASSLGQGVHEQYF
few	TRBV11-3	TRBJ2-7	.	TGTGCCAGCAGCTCTCGGCCAGGGCAGGGCGAGCAGTACTTC	CASSSRPGQGEQYF
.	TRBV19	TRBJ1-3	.	TGTGCCAGTACAATCAGGGGCTCTGGAAACACCATATATTTT	CASTIRGSGNTIYF
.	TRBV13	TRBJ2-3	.	TGTGCCAGCAGCCCGGCAGGAGGGGAGGCGGGACCTTCGACGCAGTATTTT	CASSPAGGEAGPSTQYF
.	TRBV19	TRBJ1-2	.	TGTGCCAGTAACCCCATTTGGGGGGCCGGTGGCTACACCTTC	CASNPIWGAGGYTF
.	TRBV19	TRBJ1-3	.	TGTGCCAGTAGTTTCGGGGATGGGGACGGAAACACCATATATTTT	CASSFGDGDGNTIYF
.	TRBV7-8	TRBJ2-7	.	TGTGCCAGCAGCTTAGGCGGTCTGGAGACAGTTACTTACGAGCAGTACTTC	CASSLGGLETVTYEQYF
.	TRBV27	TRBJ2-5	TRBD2	TGTGCCAGCAGTTTAACTTTCCCCGGGGGGGTGGGGGAGACCCAGTACTTC	CASSLTFPGGVGETQYF
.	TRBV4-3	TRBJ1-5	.	TGCGCCAGCAGCCAGAGTTTGGTGGTAGAAAGCAATCAGCCCCAGCATTTT	CASSQSLVVESNQPQHF
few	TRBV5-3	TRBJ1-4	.	TGTGCCAGAAGCAATGAAAAACTGTTTTTT	CARSNEKLFF
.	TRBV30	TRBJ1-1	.	TGTGCCTGGAGAGTGAACACTGAAGCTTTCTTT	CAWRVNTEAFF
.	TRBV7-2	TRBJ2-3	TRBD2	TGTGCCAGCGGGTCGGGGACTAGCGGGGGCACAGATACGCAGTATTTT	CASGSGTSGGTDTQYF
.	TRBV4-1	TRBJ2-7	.	TGCGCCAGCAGCCAAGTTCAGGGTACCACCTACGAGCAGTACTTC	CASSQVQGTTYEQYF
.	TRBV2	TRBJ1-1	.	TGTGCCAGCAGGGGGGCGGGTTCTGAAGCTTTCTTT	CASRGAGSEAFF
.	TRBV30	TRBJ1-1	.	TGTGCCTGGAGTGCAACAGGGTGGGGACTGATGGCTTTCTTT	CAWSATGWGLMAFF
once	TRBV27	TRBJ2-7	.	TGTGCCAGCAGTTTGGCCGGGGTAGGGGGTTGGTACGAGCAGTACTTC	CASSLAGVGGWYEQYF
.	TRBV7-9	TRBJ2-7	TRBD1	TGTGCCAGCAGCCCTATGGACAGGTCCTACGAGCAGTACTTC	CASSPMDRSYEQYF
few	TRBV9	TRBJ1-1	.	TGTGCCAGCAGCGTAGAAGGATACACTGAAGCTTTCTTT	CASSVEGYTEAFF
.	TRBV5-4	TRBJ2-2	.	TGTGCCAGCAGTGCTGTTGGCGGGGAGCTGTTTTTT	CASSAVGGELFF
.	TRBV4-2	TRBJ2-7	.	TGTGCCAGCAGCTCAGGGAAGGCCACCTCTAAGGAGCAGTACTTC	CASSSGKATSKEQYF
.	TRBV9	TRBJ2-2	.	TGTGCCAGCAGCCTGGGTGGGACCGGGGAGCTGTTTTTT	CASSLGGTGELFF
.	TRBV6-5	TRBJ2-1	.	TGTGCCAGCAGTTACGATTTGGGGGGCTCCTACAATGAGCAGTTCTTC	CASSYDLGGSYNEQFF
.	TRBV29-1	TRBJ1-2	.	TGCAGCGTTGAAGATCAGGGTACCTATGGCTACACCTTC	CSVEDQGTYGYTF
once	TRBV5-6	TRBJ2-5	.	TGTGCCAGCAGCCACGACGGGGCGGGACAAGAGACCCAGTACTTC	CASSHDGAGQETQYF
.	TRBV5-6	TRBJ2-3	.	TGTGCCAGCAGCTTGGTAGGGCGGGTGGGAGATACGCAGTATTTT	CASSLVGRVGDTQYF
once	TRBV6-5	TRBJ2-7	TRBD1	TGTGCCAGCAGTTACTCGGGACAGGTGAACGAGCAGTACTTC	CASSYSGQVNEQYF
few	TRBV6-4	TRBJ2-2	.	TGTGCCAGCAGTGCGGGGGACACCGGGGAGCTGTTTTTT	CASSAGDTGELFF
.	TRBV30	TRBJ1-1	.	TGTGCCTGGAGTGAACTCTGGAACACTGAAGCTTTCTTT	CAWSELWNTEAFF
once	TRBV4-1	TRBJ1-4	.	TGCGCCAGCAGCCAAGATAGCGATGAAAAACTGTTTTTT	CASSQDSDEKLFF
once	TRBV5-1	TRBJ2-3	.	TGCGCCAGCAGCGTGCAGGGCAGCAGCACAGATACGCAGTATTTT	CASSVQGSSTDTQYF
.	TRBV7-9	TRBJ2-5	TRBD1	TGTGCCATCACCGACAGGGAAGAGACCCAGTACTTC	CAITDREETQYF
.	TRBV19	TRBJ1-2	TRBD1	TGTGCCGCCGAGGACAGGGGGCACGTTGGCTACACCTTC	CAAEDRGHVGYTF
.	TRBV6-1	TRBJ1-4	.	TGTGCCAGCAGCGTCGACAAGTGGGTTGAAAAACTGTTTTTT	CASSVDKWVEKLFF
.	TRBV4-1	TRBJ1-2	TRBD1	TGCGCCAGCAGCCAACCCAGTGCCGGGACAGGGTTTAGTGGCTATGGCTACACCTTC	CASSQPSAGTGFSGYGYTF
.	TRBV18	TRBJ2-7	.	TGTGCCAGCTCACCTTCGGACCAGGGTCTCTACGAGCAGTACTTC	CASSPSDQGLYEQYF
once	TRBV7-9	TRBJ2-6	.	TGTGCCAGCAGCTTAAGGCCGGCTGGGGCCAACGTCCTGACTTTC	CASSLRPAGANVLTF
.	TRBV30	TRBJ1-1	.	TGTGCCTGGACAAGGGTCGGGGGAGCAAACACTGAAGCTTTCTTT	CAWTRVGGANTEAFF
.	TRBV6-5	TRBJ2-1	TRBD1	TGTGCCAGCGGTACTCCGGGACAGATTTACAATGAGCAGTTCTTC	CASGTPGQIYNEQFF
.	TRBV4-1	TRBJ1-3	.	TGCGCCAGCAAAGGTCTGGGATCCTCTGGAAACACCATATATTTT	CASKGLGSSGNTIYF
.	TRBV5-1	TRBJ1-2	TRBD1	TGCGCCAGCAGCGTGCAACAGGGGTCCTCCTATGGCTACACCTTC	CASSVQQGSSYGYTF
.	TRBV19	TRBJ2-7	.	TGTGCCAGTAGTTCCCGGGACGGCTCATACGAGCAGTACTTC	CASSSRDGSYEQYF
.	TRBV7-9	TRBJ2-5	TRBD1	TGTGCCAGCAGCCTGCCCTCGGACAGGGGTGCATATGTGGAGACCCAGTACTTC	CASSLPSDRGAYVETQYF
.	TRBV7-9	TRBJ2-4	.	TGTGCCAGCAGCTTAGGGTCGGGACGTAAAAACATTCAGTACTTC	CASSLGSGRKNIQYF
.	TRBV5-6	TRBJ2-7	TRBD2	TGTGCCAGCAGTGCCGGTAGCGGGCCTGCTCCCGAGCAGTACTTC	CASSAGSGPAPEQYF
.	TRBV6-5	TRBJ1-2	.	TGTGCCAGCAGAGTACAACAGGGAAACTATGGCTACACCTTC	CASRVQQGNYGYTF
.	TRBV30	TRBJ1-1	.	TGTGCCTGGAGTGTTGGACCCAGCGCTGAAGCTTTCTTT	CAWSVGPSAEAFF
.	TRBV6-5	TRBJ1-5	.	TGTGCCAGCAGTTATGGAGGGTCCGGCAATCAGCCCCAGCATTTT	CASSYGGSGNQPQHF
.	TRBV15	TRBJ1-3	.	TGTGCCACCAGCAGAGATCTGGGGTCTGGAAACACCATATATTTT	CATSRDLGSGNTIYF
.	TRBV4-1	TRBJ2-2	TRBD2	TGCGCCAGCAGCCTTACTAGCGGGGGCACCGGGGAGCTGTTTTTT	CASSLTSGGTGELFF
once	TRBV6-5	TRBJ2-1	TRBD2	TGTGCCAGCAGTTACAGTGGCGGGGGGGATGAGCAGTTCTTC	CASSYSGGGDEQFF
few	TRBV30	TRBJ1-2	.	TGTGCCTCCCTCACAACAGACAACTATGGCTACACCTTC	CASLTTDNYGYTF
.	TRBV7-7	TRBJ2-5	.	TGTGCCAGCAGCTTGACAGGCGTTCAAGAGACCCAGTACTTC	CASSLTGVQETQYF
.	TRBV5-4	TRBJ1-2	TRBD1	TGTGCCAGCAGCTTGTTTCGACAGGGGGAGGAGGGCACCTTC	CASSLFRQGEEGTF
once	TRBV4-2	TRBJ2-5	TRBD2	TGTGCCAGCAGCCAGGAAGGACTAGTCCGGGAGACCCAGTACTTC	CASSQEGLVRETQYF
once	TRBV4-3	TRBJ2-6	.	TGCGCCAGCAGCCAAGATTTTGCCGGGGCCAACGTCCTGACTTTC	CASSQDFAGANVLTF
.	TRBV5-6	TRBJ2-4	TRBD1	TGTGCCAGCAGCACCGGGACAGACAAAAACATTCAGTACTTC	CASSTGTDKNIQYF
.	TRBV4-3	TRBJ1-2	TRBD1	TGCGCCAGCAGCCAAGGATGGGACAGGGCTGGTGGCTACACCTTC	CASSQGWDRAGGYTF
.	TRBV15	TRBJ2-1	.	TGTGCCACCAGCAGAGGGGTGAATAATGAGCAGTTCTTC	CATSRGVNNEQFF